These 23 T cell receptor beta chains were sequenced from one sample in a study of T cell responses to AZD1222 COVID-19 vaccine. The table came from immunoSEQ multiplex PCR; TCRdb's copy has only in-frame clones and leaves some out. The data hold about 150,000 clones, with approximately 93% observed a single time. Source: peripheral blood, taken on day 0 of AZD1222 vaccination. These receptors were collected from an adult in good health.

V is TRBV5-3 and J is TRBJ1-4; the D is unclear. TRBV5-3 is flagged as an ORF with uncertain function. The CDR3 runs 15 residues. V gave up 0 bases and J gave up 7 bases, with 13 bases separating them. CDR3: CARSLGPRGSEKLFF. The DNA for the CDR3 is TGTGCCAGAAGCTTGGGTCCGCGAGGGAGTGAAAAACTGTTTTTT.

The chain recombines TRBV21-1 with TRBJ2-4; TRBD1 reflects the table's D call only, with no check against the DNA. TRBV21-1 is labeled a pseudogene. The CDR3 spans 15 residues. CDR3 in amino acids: CASSKEDSSKNIQYF. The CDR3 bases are TGTGCCAGCAGCAAAGAAGACAGTTCAAAAAACATTCAGTACTTC.

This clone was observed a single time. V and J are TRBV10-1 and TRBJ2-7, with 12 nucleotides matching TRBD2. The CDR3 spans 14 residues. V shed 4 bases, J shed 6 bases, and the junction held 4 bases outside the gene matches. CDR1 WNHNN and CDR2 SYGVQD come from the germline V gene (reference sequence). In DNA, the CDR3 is TGCGCCAGCAGTGGGGGACTAGCGGGTTCCGAGCAGTACTTC. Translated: CASSGGLAGSEQYF.

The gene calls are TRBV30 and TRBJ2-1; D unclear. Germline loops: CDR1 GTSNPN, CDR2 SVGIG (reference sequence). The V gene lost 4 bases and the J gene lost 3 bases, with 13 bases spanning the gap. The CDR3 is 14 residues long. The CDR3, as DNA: TGTGCCTGGAAGAGTAGCAGATTCTACAATGAGCAGTTCTTC. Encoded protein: CAWKSSRFYNEQFF.

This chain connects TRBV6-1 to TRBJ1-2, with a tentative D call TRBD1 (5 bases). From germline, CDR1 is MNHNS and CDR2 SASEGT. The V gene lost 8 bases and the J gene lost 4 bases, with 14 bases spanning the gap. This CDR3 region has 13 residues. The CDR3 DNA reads TGTGCCAGCCTCGACAGAATAGGCTATGGCTACACCTTC. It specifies CASLDRIGYGYTF.

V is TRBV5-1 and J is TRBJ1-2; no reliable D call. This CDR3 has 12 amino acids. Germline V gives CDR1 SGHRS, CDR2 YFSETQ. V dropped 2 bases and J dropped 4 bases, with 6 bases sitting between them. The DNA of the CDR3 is TGCGCCAGCAGCTTAGACACCTATGGCTACACCTTC. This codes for CASSLDTYGYTF.

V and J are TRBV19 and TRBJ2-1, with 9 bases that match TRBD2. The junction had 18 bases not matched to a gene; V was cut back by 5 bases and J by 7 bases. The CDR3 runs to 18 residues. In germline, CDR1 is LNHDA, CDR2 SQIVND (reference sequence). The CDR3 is CASSRLPPLAGERNEQFF. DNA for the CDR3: TGTGCCAGTAGTCGTCTACCTCCTTTAGCGGGAGAGAGAAATGAGCAGTTCTTC.

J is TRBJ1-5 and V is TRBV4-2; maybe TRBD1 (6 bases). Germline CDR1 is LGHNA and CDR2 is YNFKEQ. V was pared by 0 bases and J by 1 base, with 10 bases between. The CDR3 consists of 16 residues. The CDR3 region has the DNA TGTGCCAGCAGCCAAGATGGCAGGGGAAGCAATCAGCCCCAGCATTTT. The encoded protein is CASSQDGRGSNQPQHF.

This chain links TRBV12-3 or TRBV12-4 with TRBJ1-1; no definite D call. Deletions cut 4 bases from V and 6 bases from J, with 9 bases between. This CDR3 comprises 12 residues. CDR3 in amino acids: CASSSSLSEAFF. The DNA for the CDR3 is TGTGCCAGCAGTTCGTCCTTGTCTGAAGCTTTCTTT.

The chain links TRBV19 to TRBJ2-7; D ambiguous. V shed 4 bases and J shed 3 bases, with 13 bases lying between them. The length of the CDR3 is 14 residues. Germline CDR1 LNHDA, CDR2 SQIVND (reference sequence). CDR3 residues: CASSTALADYEQYF. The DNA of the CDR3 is TGTGCCAGTAGTACGGCTCTGGCAGACTACGAGCAGTACTTC.

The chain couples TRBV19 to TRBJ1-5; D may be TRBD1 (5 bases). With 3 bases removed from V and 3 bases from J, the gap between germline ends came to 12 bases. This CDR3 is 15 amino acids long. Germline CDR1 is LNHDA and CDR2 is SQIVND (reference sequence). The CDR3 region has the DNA TGTGCCAGTAGTATCAGAGGGGAAGACAATCAGCCCCAGCATTTT. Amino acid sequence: CASSIRGEDNQPQHF.

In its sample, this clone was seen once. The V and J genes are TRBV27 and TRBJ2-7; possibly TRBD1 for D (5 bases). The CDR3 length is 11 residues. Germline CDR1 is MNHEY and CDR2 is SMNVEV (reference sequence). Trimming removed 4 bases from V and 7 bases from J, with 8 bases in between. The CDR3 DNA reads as TGTGCCAGCAGTTCCCACAGGGAGCAGTACTTC. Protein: CASSSHREQYF.

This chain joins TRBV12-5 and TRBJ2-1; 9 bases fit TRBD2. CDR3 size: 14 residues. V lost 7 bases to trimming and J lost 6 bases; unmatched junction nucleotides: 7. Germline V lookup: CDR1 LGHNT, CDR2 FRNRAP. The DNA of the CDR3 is TGTGCTAGTGCCGGTGGGACTAGCCTCAATGAGCAGTTCTTC. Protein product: CASAGGTSLNEQFF.

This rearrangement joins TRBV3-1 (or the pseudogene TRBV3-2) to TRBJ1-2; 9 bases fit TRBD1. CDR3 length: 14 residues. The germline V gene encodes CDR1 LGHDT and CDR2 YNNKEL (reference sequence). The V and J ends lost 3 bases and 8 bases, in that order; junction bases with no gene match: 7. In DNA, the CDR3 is TGTGCCAGCAGCCACGCACAGGGGGCAGGCGGCTACACCTTC. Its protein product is CASSHAQGAGGYTF.

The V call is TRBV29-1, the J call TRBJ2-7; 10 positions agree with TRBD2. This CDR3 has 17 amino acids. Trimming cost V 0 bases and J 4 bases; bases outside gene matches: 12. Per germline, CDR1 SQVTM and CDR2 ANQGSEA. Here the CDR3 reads CSVEDRGKAGGPYEQYF. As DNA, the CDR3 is TGCAGCGTTGAAGATCGGGGCAAAGCGGGAGGGCCGTACGAGCAGTACTTC.

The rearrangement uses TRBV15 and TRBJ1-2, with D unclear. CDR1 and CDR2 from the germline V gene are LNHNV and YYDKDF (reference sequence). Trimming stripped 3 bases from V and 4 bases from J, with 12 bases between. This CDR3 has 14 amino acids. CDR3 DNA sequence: TGTGCCACCAGCAGGTCCCTCGGAACCTATGGCTACACCTTC. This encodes CATSRSLGTYGYTF.

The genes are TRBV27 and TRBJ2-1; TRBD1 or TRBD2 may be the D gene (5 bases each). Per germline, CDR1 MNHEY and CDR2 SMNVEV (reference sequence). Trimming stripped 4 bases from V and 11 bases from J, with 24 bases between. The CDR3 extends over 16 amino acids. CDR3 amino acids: CASSSPIILPQGQQFF. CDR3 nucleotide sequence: TGTGCCAGCAGTTCTCCTATTATTCTACCCCAGGGACAGCAGTTCTTC.

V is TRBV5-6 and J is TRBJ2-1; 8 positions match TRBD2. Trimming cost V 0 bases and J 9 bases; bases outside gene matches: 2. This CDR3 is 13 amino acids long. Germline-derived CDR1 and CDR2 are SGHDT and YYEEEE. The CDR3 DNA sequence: TGTGCCAGCAGCTTGGGCGGGAGGAGTGAGCAGTTCTTC. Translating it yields CASSLGGRSEQFF.

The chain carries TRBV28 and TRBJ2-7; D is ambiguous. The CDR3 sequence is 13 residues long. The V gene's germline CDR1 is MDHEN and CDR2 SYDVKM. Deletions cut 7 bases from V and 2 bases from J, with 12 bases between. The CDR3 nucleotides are TGTGCCAGCAACCCACCGCTCACCTACGAGCAGTACTTC. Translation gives CASNPPLTYEQYF.

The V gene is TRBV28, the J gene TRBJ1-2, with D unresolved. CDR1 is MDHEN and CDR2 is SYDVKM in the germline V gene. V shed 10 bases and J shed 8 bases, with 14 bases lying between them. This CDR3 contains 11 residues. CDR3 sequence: CAIHRIQGYTF. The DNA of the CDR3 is TGTGCCATCCATAGGATACAAGGCTACACCTTC.

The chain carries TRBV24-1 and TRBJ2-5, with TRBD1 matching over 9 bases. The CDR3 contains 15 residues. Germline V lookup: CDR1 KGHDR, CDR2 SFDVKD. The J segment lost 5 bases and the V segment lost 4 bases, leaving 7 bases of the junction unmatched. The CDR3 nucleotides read TGTGCCACCAGTGAAACAGGGGGCCGTACGGAGACCCAGTACTTC. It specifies CATSETGGRTETQYF.

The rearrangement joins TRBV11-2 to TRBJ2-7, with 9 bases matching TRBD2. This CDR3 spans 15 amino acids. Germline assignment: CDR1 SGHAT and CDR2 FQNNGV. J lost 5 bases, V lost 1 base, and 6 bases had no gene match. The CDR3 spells CASSLAGLAGHEQYF. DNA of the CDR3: TGTGCCAGCAGCTTAGCGGGCCTAGCGGGACACGAGCAGTACTTC.

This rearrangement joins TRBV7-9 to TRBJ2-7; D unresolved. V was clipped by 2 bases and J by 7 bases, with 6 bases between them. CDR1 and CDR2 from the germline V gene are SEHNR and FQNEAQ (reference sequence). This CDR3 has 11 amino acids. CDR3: CASSLWQEQYF. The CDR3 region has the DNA TGTGCCAGCAGCTTATGGCAAGAGCAGTACTTC.